The clone carrying this T cell receptor beta chain was found a few times. This CDR3 region has 15 residues. Germline values: CDR1 SGHRS, CDR2 YFSETQ. With 2 bases removed from V and 0 bases from J, the gap between germline ends came to 9 bases. The sample is drawn from a study of beta chain features in type 1 diabetes. The isolated RNA, all of it, was reverse transcribed, so expressed TCRB transcripts were what got sequenced. The method was immunoSEQ multiplex PCR; TCRdb's version includes in-frame clones alone and lacks a portion of them. The sample includes around 140,000 clones, 9% to 10% of them seen just once.

What was sequenced was central memory CD4+ T cells from blood. The chain carries TRBV5-1 and TRBJ1-3; D may be TRBD1 (5 bases). The origin of this receptor is a woman in her thirties or forties in good health. The CDR3 loop is CASSLTTVSGNTIYF. CDR3 sequence (DNA): TGCGCCAGCAGCTTAACGACAGTCTCTGGAAACACCATATATTTT.